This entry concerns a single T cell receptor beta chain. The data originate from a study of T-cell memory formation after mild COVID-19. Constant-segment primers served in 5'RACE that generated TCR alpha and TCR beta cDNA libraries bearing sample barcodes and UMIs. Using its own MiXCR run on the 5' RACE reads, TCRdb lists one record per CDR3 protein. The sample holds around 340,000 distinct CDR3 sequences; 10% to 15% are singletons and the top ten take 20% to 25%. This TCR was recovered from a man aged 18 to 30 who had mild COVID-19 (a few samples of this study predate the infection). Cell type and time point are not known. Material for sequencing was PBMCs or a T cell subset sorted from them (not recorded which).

The CDR3 bases are TGTGCCAGCAGCTCGGAATTGACAGGGATTGCCACTGAAGCTTTCTTT. It specifies CASSSELTGIATEAFF. The chain is built from TRBV5-5 and TRBJ1-1; 7 bases agree with TRBD1. With 3 bases clipped from V and 4 bases from J, the junction kept 12 bases outside the gene matches. The CDR3 is made up of 16 amino acids. The germline gives CDR1 SGHKS, CDR2 YYEKEE (reference sequence).